Sequencing of this TCR beta chain was carried out in a study of Graves' ophthalmopathy and Graves' hyperthyroidism. Transcripts of RNA were the source for amplifying TCR beta CDR3 regions. RT-PCR in the first round used HTBI primers; a second-round multiplex PCR followed. TCRdb used MiXCR to reprocess the multiplex PCR reads, holding one entry per CDR3 protein. The repertoire has about 15,000 distinct CDR3 sequences, roughly 50% of them found once; the top ten carry 45%. V shed 6 bases and J 0 bases; nucleotides not matched to a gene: 11. Germline V gives CDR1 SQVTM, CDR2 ANQGSEA. This CDR3 region has 15 residues. This clonotype has only one observation.

What was sequenced was peripheral blood. This clonotype was sampled from a woman aged 25 to 45 with Graves' ophthalmopathy. The chain is built from TRBV29-1 and TRBJ2-7; 7 bases are shared with TRBD1. The CDR3 coding sequence is TGCAGCGTCTTTACCGGACAGGCCGGCTCCTACGAGCAGTACTTC. Amino acid sequence: CSVFTGQAGSYEQYF.